This TCR beta chain was sequenced for a study of technical replicates of blood from four donors. The protocol was immunoSEQ multiplex PCR, while the TCRdb copy is restricted to in-frame clones and leaves out a portion. The table shows over 65,000 clones, with approximately 97% occurring only once. Trimming at V came to 6 bases and at J to 5 bases, leaving 13 bases not matched to a gene. CDR3 size: 16 residues. Per germline, CDR1 WNHNN and CDR2 SYGVQD (reference sequence). The specimen was T cells isolated from PBMCs. The rearrangement uses TRBV10-1 and TRBJ2-1; 7 bases match TRBD1. The source is a human donor in good health. CDR3 residues: CASSGIRTGHNNEQFF. CDR3 DNA: TGCGCCAGCAGCGGGATCCGGACAGGCCATAACAATGAGCAGTTCTTC.